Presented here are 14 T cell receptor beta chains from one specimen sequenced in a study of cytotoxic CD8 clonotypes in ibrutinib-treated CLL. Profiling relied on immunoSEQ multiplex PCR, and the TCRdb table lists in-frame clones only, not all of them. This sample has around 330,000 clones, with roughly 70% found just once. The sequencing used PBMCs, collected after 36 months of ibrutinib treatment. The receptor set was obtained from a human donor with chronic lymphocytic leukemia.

The CDR3 protein is CASSRDQTDTQYF. In nucleotides, the CDR3 is TGTGCCAGCTCACGGGACCAAACAGATACGCAGTATTTT. This rearrangement joins TRBV18 to TRBJ2-3; D is possibly TRBD1 or TRBD2 (5 bases each). V was pared by 4 bases and J by 3 bases, with 8 bases between. The CDR3 covers 13 residues. Per the germline V gene, CDR1 is KGHSH and CDR2 is LQKENI.

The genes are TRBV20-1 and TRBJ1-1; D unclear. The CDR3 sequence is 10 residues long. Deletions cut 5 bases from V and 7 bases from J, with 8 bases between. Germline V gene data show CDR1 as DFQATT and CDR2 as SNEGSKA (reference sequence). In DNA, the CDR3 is TGCAGTGCTGCAGAGATTGAAGCTTTCTTT. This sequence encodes CSAAEIEAFF.

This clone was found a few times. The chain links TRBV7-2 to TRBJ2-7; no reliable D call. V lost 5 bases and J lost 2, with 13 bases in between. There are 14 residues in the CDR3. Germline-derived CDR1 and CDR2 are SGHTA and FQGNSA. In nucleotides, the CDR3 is TGTGCCAGCAGCCCATTGGCGTATACCTACGAGCAGTACTTC. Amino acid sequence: CASSPLAYTYEQYF.

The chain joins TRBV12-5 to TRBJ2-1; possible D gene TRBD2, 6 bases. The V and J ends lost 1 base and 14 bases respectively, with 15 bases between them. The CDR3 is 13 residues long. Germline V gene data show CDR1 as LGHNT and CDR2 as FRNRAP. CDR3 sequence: CASGLDPGRIEFF. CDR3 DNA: TGTGCTAGTGGTTTGGACCCCGGGAGAATTGAGTTCTTC. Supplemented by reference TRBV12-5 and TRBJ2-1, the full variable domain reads DARVTQTPRHKVTEMGQEVTMRCQPILGHNTVFWYRQTMMQGLELLAYFRNRAPLDDSGMPKDRFSAEMPDATLATLKIQPSEPRDSAVYFCASGLDPGRIEFFGPGTRLTVL.

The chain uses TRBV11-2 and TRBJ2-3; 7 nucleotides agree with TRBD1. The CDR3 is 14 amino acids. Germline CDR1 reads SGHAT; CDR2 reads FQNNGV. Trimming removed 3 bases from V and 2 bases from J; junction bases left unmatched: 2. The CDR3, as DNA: TGTGCCAGCAGCTTGGGACAGCTCACAGATACGCAGTATTTT. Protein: CASSLGQLTDTQYF.

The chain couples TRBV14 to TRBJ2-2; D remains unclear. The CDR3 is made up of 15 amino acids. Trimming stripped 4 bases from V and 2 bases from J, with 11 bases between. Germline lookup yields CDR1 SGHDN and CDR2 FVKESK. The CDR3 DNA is TGTGCCAGCAGCCCGGTGCGGTTAAACACCGGGGAGCTGTTTTTT. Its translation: CASSPVRLNTGELFF.

CDR3 sequence (DNA): TGCGCCAGCAGCCCTTACCAGGGTTACGAGCAGTACTTC. Its protein is CASSPYQGYEQYF. The chain combines TRBV5-1 with TRBJ2-7; weak D call: TRBD1 (5 bases). Germline-derived CDR1 and CDR2 are SGHRS and YFSETQ. Trimming removed 4 bases from V and 4 bases from J, with 12 bases in between. The CDR3 covers 13 residues.

The CDR3 sequence is CKRLRSGYEQYF. DNA of the CDR3: TGTAAGAGGTTAAGGAGTGGCTACGAGCAGTACTTC. J is TRBJ2-7 and V is TRBV7-3; D is uncertain. There are 12 residues in the CDR3. The germline V gene has CDR1 SGHTA and CDR2 FQGTGA.

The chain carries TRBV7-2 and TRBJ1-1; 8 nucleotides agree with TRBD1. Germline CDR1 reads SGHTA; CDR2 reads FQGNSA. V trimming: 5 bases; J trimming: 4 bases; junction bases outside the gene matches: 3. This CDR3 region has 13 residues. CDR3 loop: CASSTRGLTEAFF. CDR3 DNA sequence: TGTGCCAGCAGCACCAGGGGGCTCACTGAAGCTTTCTTT.

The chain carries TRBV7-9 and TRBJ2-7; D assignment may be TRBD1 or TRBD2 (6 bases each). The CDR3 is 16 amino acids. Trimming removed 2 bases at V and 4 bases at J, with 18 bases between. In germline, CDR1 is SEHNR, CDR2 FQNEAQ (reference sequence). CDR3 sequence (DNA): TGTGCCAGCAGCTTATATGGGGGCGCGGGAAATTACGAGCAGTACTTC. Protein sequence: CASSLYGGAGNYEQYF.

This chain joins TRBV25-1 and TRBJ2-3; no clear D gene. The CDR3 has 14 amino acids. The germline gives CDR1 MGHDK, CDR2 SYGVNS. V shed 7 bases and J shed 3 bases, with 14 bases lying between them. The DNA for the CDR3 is TGTGCCAGCAACGCGGCCCTAGAGACAGATACGCAGTATTTT. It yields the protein CASNAALETDTQYF.

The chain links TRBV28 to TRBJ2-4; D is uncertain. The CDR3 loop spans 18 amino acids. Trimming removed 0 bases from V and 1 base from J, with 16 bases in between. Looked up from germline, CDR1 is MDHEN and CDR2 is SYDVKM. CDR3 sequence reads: CASSLWGFSTSAKNIQYF. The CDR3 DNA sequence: TGTGCCAGCAGTTTATGGGGGTTCTCGACTTCTGCCAAAAACATTCAGTACTTC.

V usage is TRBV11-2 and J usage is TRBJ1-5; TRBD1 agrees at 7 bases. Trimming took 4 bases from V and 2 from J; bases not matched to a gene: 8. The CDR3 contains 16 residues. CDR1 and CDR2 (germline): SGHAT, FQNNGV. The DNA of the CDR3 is TGTGCCAGCAGCTCAAAAAGACAGGGTGGCAATCAGCCCCAGCATTTT. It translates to CASSSKRQGGNQPQHF. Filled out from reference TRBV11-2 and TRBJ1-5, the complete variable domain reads EAGVAQSPRYKIIEKRQSVAFWCNPISGHATLYWYQQILGQGPKLLIQFQNNGVVDDSQLPKDRFSAERLKGVDSTLKIQPAKLEDSAVYLCASSSKRQGGNQPQHFGDGTRLSIL.

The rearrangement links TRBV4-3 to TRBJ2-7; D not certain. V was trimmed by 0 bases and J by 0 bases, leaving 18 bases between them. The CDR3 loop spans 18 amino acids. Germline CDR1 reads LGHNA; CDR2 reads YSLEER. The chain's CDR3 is CASSQDRVGPARSYEQYF. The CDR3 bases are TGCGCCAGCAGCCAAGATCGGGTAGGGCCAGCCCGCTCCTACGAGCAGTACTTC.